The 23 T cell receptor beta chains reported below all come from one sample, sequenced in a study of CD8 T cells in ankylosing spondylitis. TCRdb used MiXCR to reprocess the 5' RACE reads, holding one entry per CDR3 protein. The sample shows about 160,000 distinct CDR3 sequences, approximately 9.9% of them seen only once. The sequencing sample was made of blood, either unsorted or a sorted T cell fraction (not recorded which). Receptors were obtained from a female donor with ankylosing spondylitis or in good health (not recorded which).

In its sample, this clonotype was seen many times. The chain is built from TRBV29-1 and TRBJ1-1, with 11 nucleotides matching TRBD1. Per germline, CDR1 SQVTM and CDR2 ANQGSEA. This CDR3 contains 15 residues. The J segment lost 4 bases and the V segment lost 0 bases, leaving 4 bases of the junction unmatched. The CDR3 nucleotides read TGCAGCGTTGAAGATCTTGGGACAGGGGGCACTGAAGCTTTCTTT. It codes for CSVEDLGTGGTEAFF. Based on the CDR3 plus reference TRBV29-1 and TRBJ1-1, the full variable domain is SAVISQKPSRDICQRGTSLTIQCQVDSQVTMMFWYRQQPGQSLTLIATANQGSEATYESGFVIDKFPISRPNLTFSTLTVSNMSPEDSSIYLCSVEDLGTGGTEAFFGQGTRLTVV.

The V and J genes are TRBV15 and TRBJ1-3; D not resolved. The CDR3 covers 15 residues. V dropped 0 bases and J dropped 0 bases, with 6 bases sitting between them. Looked up from germline, CDR1 is LNHNV and CDR2 is YYDKDF (reference sequence). The CDR3 here is CATSRDLSSGNTIYF. CDR3 nucleotide sequence: TGTGCCACCAGCAGAGATTTGAGCTCTGGAAACACCATATATTTT. Looking up the rest from reference TRBV15 and TRBJ1-3 gives the full variable domain: DAMVIQNPRYQVTQFGKPVTLSCSQTLNHNVMYWYQQKSSQAPKLLFHYYDKDFNNEADTPDNFQSRRPNTSFCFLDIRSPGLGDTAMYLCATSRDLSSGNTIYFGEGSWLTVV.

The chain combines TRBV7-9 with TRBJ2-3; 9 bases agree with TRBD2. The germline CDR1 and CDR2 sequences are SEHNR and FQNEAQ (reference sequence). There are 13 residues in the CDR3. V lost 5 bases to trimming and J lost 14 bases; unmatched junction nucleotides: 11. CDR3 in DNA: TGTGCCAGCAGCATCCTTAGCGGGAGTTCCCCGTATTTT. This encodes CASSILSGSSPYF.

This clonotype appeared a few times. The V gene is TRBV12-3 or TRBV12-4, the J gene TRBJ1-1; 8 nucleotides align to TRBD1. This CDR3 is 13 amino acids long. Germline trimming cut 7 bases from V and 1 base from J; bases unmatched to any gene: 2. The CDR3, as DNA: TGTGCCAGCACCACAGGGGGGAACACTGAAGCTTTCTTT. Translating it yields CASTTGGNTEAFF.

This clonotype was seen repeatedly, ten times or more. J is TRBJ2-1 and V is TRBV7-8, with a tentative D call TRBD2 (6 bases). CDR3 size: 15 residues. Looked up from germline, CDR1 is SGHVS and CDR2 is FQNEAQ. V lost 1 base and J 1 base, leaving 8 bases between the germline ends. This CDR3 is CASSLVGRSYNEQFF. The CDR3 DNA is TGTGCCAGCAGCTTAGTAGGGAGGTCCTACAATGAGCAGTTCTTC.

This clonotype showed up just a few times. This rearrangement joins TRBV27 to TRBJ2-1; TRBD1 is a possible D gene (6 bases). The V gene lost 2 bases and the J gene lost 3 bases, with 14 bases spanning the gap. Looked up from germline, CDR1 is MNHEY and CDR2 is SMNVEV (reference sequence). The CDR3 extends over 16 amino acids. In DNA, the CDR3 is TGTGCCAGCAGTTTAACCCCTTCGGGACACTACAATGAGCAGTTCTTC. As protein: CASSLTPSGHYNEQFF.

This clonotype showed up just a few times. The genes are TRBV27 and TRBJ1-5, with D unresolved. Germline V CDR1 and CDR2: MNHEY, SMNVEV (reference sequence). V lost 8 bases to trimming and J lost 4 bases, with 9 bases between them. This CDR3 has 12 amino acids. CDR3 in amino acids: CASGRENQPQHF. The CDR3 DNA reads TGTGCCAGCGGCCGAGAAAATCAGCCCCAGCATTTT.

Notes on this clonotype: The junction shows a germline mismatch at one end, possibly a read error. This chain joins TRBV7-9 and TRBJ2-1, with 9 bases that match TRBD1. The CDR3 runs to 15 residues. The germline gives CDR1 SEHNR, CDR2 FQNEAQ (reference sequence). CDR3 bases: TGTGCCAGCAGCCCCCGGGGACAGGGAGGTAATGAGCAGCTCTTC. Translated, it gives CASSPRGQGGNEQLF.

The sample holds a few counts of this clonotype. The chain uses TRBV20-1 and TRBJ2-3, with a possible D match to TRBD2 (6 bases). This CDR3 contains 15 residues. Germline V gene lookup returns CDR1 DFQATT and CDR2 SNEGSKA (reference sequence). Trimming removed 3 bases from V and 1 base from J, with 14 bases in between. Here the CDR3 DNA reads TGCAGTGCTAGCGCTAGCGTTTATCGCACAGATACGCAGTATTTT. Residues: CSASASVYRTDTQYF.

The sample holds a few counts of this clonotype. The rearrangement uses TRBV6-1 and TRBJ2-7; 7 positions agree with TRBD1. The trim removed 5 bases at V and 4 bases at J, leaving 8 bases unmatched. The germline CDR1 and CDR2 sequences are MNHNS and SASEGT. This CDR3 spans 14 amino acids. The CDR3: CASSRTTGKYEQYF. The CDR3 DNA reads as TGTGCCAGCAGTCGGACGACAGGGAAATACGAGCAGTACTTC.

The chain is built from TRBV5-6 and TRBJ2-7; no definite D call. Germline assignment: CDR1 SGHDT and CDR2 YYEEEE. The CDR3 runs to 17 residues. Between the trimmed V and J ends, which lost 0 bases and 0 bases, there was a span of 16 bases. The CDR3 DNA sequence: TGTGCCAGCAGCTTGGGGGCTGGCGAGTGGAGCTCCTACGAGCAGTACTTC. It codes for CASSLGAGEWSSYEQYF.

This sequence joins TRBV4-3 and TRBJ2-7, with 11 positions matching TRBD2. The CDR3 is made up of 16 amino acids. Per the germline V gene, CDR1 is LGHNA and CDR2 is YSLEER. J was trimmed by 0 bases and V by 3 bases; bases with no gene match: 4. CDR3 nucleotide sequence: TGCGCCAGCAGCCAGGGACTAGCGGAAAGCTCCTACGAGCAGTACTTC. It is translated as CASSQGLAESSYEQYF.

Comment on this clonotype: One junction end does not reproduce the germline sequence, and a read error may be involved. J is TRBJ2-3 and V is TRBV5-1, with 12 nucleotides matching TRBD2. Germline-derived CDR1 and CDR2 are SGHRS and YFSETQ. This CDR3 region has 17 residues. DNA of the CDR3: TGCGCCAGCCGCTTCCTAGCGGGAGGGCCACCGGGTGATACGCAGTATTTT. Its protein product is CASRFLAGGPPGDTQYF.

The sample holds many counts of this clonotype. The chain recombines TRBV12-3 or TRBV12-4 with TRBJ1-2; D uncertain. V lost 4 bases to trimming and J lost 2 bases, with 11 bases between them. The CDR3 sequence is 14 residues long. In DNA, the CDR3 is TGTGCCAGCAGTTCACCTGAAGGAAACTATGGCTACACCTTC. It is translated as CASSSPEGNYGYTF.

In its sample, this clonotype was seen a few times. The V and J genes are TRBV20-1 and TRBJ2-3; the D call may be TRBD1 or TRBD2 (5 bases each). CDR1 is DFQATT and CDR2 is SNEGSKA in the germline V gene (reference sequence). The CDR3 consists of 18 residues. The V end lost 0 bases, the J end lost 2 bases, and 21 bases lay between the germline ends. Here the CDR3 reads CSARDGTGTVVFTDTQYF. The CDR3 DNA reads as TGCAGTGCTAGAGATGGTACCGGGACGGTGGTATTCACAGATACGCAGTATTTT.

This clonotype came up many times. The rearrangement joins TRBV7-8 to TRBJ1-1; D is uncertain. Trimming pared 1 base from V and 1 base from J, leaving 10 bases between. The V gene's germline CDR1 is SGHVS and CDR2 FQNEAQ. This CDR3 is 15 amino acids long. CDR3 DNA: TGTGCCAGCAGCTTAGGCAACAGCTGGAACACTGAAGCTTTCTTT. This codes for CASSLGNSWNTEAFF. Together with reference TRBV7-8 and TRBJ1-1, the CDR3 gives the full variable domain: GAGVSQSPRYKVAKRGQDVALRCDPISGHVSLFWYQQALGQGPEFLTYFQNEAQLDKSGLPSDRFFAERPEGSVSTLKIQRTQQEDSAVYLCASSLGNSWNTEAFFGQGTRLTVV.

The gene calls are TRBV30 and TRBJ2-1; unclear D gene. V gave up 0 bases and J gave up 8 bases, with 5 bases separating them. The length of the CDR3 is 11 residues. Per germline, CDR1 GTSNPN and CDR2 SVGIG (reference sequence). The CDR3 nucleotides read TGTGCCTGGAGTGTAGGTGATGAGCAGTTCTTC. Protein sequence: CAWSVGDEQFF.

CDR3 sequence (DNA): TGTGCCAGCAGTGCCCTAGCCCCCGGCGATGAGCAGTTCTTC. The encoded protein is CASSALAPGDEQFF. The chain is built from TRBV6-2 or TRBV6-3 and TRBJ2-1; D may be TRBD2 (5 bases). The V end was cut by 5 bases, the J end by 8 bases, with 16 bases between. This CDR3 comprises 14 residues. Germline-derived CDR1 and CDR2 are MNHEY and SVGEGT.

This rearrangement joins TRBV5-6 to TRBJ2-1, with 7 bases aligning to TRBD2. The germline CDR1 and CDR2 sequences are SGHDT and YYEEEE. V lost 4 bases and J lost 0; bases outside the gene matches: 4. There are 15 residues in the CDR3. DNA for the CDR3: TGTGCCAGCAGCCGAAGCGGGGCCTCCTACAATGAGCAGTTCTTC. Its protein is CASSRSGASYNEQFF.

The chain carries TRBV7-8 and TRBJ2-1; D is perhaps TRBD1 (5 bases). V dropped 5 bases and J dropped 8 bases, with 16 bases sitting between them. The CDR3 spans 14 residues. The germline gives CDR1 SGHVS, CDR2 FQNEAQ. This chain's CDR3 is CASSPLTPRDEQFF. The CDR3 bases are TGTGCCAGCAGCCCCCTGACCCCCAGGGATGAGCAGTTCTTC.

The chain carries TRBV15 and TRBJ2-3; D perhaps matches TRBD1 (6 bases). CDR1 is LNHNV, CDR2 YYDKDF, per germline (reference sequence). This CDR3 spans 14 amino acids. V was pared by 5 bases and J by 10 bases, with 19 bases between. CDR3 bases: TGTGCCACCAGCGTCAGGGGTCGACGGAACGCGCAGTATTTT. Protein: CATSVRGRRNAQYF.

In its sample, this clonotype was seen many times. The chain links TRBV6-1 to TRBJ2-3; a possible D gene is TRBD2 (5 bases). V gave up 8 bases and J gave up 2 bases, with 20 bases separating them. The CDR3 covers 16 residues. In germline, CDR1 is MNHNS, CDR2 SASEGT. The CDR3 region is CASSLGPAAATDTQYF. The CDR3 DNA is TGTGCCAGCTCCTTAGGTCCAGCGGCTGCCACAGATACGCAGTATTTT.

The chain couples TRBV6-5 to TRBJ2-1; D possibly corresponds to TRBD2 (6 bases). V lost 0 bases to trimming and J lost 5 bases, with 8 bases between them. The CDR3 consists of 14 residues. CDR1 is MNHEY and CDR2 is SVGAGI in the germline V gene. DNA of the CDR3: TGTGCCAGCAGTTACTCCTGGACTAACAATGAGCAGTTCTTC. Translating gives CASSYSWTNNEQFF.